Below, 2 T cell receptor beta chains from the same sample are listed, as sequenced in a study of PD-1 blockade in classical Hodgkin lymphoma. Clones were sequenced by immunoSEQ multiplex PCR, and TCRdb holds only the in-frame ones, with some missing. The sample lists some 10,000 clones, around 84% seen once, with 15% in the top ten. Time point in this sample: newly diagnosed, previously untreated cHL patient sample. Magnetic negative selection isolated CD8+ T cells from thawed PBMCs. What was sequenced was CD8+ T cells from blood. These receptors all come from a human donor with classical Hodgkin lymphoma.

This clone was detected only a few times. The chain employs TRBV27 and TRBJ1-5, with TRBD1 matching 7 bases. V dropped 1 base and J dropped 5; count of bases not matched to a gene: 14. CDR1 and CDR2 from the germline V gene are MNHEY and SMNVEV (reference sequence). CDR3 length: 18 amino acids. CDR3 nucleotide sequence: TGTGCCAGCAGTTTATGGGGGCCACAGGGGAGGTCCCATCAGCCCCAGCATTTT. Its protein product is CASSLWGPQGRSHQPQHF.

The chain employs TRBV5-6 and TRBJ2-5, with 8 bases lining up with TRBD2. From germline, CDR1 is SGHDT and CDR2 YYEEEE. The junction had 3 bases not matched to a gene; V was cut back by 0 bases and J by 5 bases. The length of the CDR3 is 14 residues. CDR3 coding DNA: TGTGCCAGCAGCTTGGCGGGGGGGCACGAGACCCAGTACTTC. Its protein is CASSLAGGHETQYF.